This T cell receptor beta chain is from a study of T cell responses to AZD1222 COVID-19 vaccine. Overall study results and limits: Clonal diversity was possibly underestimated, and the donors were mostly white British, with more females. The study found vaccine-associated CD4 TCRs spanning spike, dominant at 160-218 and 743-854.

The CDR3 has 14 amino acids. V was clipped by 3 bases and J by 5 bases; unmatched bases: 1. Germline V CDR1 and CDR2: SGHRS, YFSETQ. TCRdb's table, derived via immunoSEQ multiplex PCR, lists solely in-frame clones and lacks some. The sample lists under 85,000 clones, about nine tenths occurring once. On this clone: Its antigen is not known.

Sequencing used peripheral blood, obtained 28 days after the second AZD1222 dose. The TCR sequence derives from an adult who received the AZD1222 COVID-19 vaccine. This chain uses TRBV5-1 with TRBJ1-6; 8 bases are a match to TRBD1. The CDR3 reads CASSWTGNNSPLHF. The CDR3 DNA is TGCGCCAGCAGCTGGACAGGGAATAATTCACCCCTCCACTTT.